This T cell receptor (beta chain) was sequenced for a study of blood T cell repertoires in COVID-19. Study summary: Researchers got acute and convalescent COVID-19 samples from the United States, Italy and Spain.

The CDR3 length is 16 residues. The V gene end was trimmed by 1 base and the J gene end by 0 bases; junction bases not matched to a gene: 5. CDR1 and CDR2 (germline): MGHRA, YSYEKL. This table comes from immunoSEQ multiplex PCR, and its TCRdb copy is limited to in-frame clones, with some not included. The table has 150,000 to 200,000 clones, over 75% seen once. The chain couples TRBV4-1 to TRBJ1-1, with TRBD1 matching over 7 bases. The TCR originated in a woman younger than 35 who had recovered from COVID-19. The sample consisted of PBMCs or T cells enriched from blood (not recorded which). The CDR3 bases are TGCGCCAGCAGCCAAGGGGGACAGTCCATGAACACTGAAGCTTTCTTT. This gives the protein CASSQGGQSMNTEAFF.